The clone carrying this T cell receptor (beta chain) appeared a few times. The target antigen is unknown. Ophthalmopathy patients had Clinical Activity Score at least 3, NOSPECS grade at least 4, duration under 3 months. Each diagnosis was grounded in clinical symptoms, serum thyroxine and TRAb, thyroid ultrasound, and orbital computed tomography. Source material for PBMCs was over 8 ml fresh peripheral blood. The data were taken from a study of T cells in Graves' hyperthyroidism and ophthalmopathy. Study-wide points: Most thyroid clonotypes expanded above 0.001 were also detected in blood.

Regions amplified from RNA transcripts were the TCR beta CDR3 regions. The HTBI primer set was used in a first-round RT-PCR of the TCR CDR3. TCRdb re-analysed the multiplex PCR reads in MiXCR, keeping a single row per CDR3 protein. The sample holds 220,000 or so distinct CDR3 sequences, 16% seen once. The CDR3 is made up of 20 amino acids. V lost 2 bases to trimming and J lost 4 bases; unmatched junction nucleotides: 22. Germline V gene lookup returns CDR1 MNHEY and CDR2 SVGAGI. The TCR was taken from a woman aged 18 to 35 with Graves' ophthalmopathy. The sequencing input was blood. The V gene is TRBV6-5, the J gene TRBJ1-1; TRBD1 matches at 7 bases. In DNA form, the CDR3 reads TGTGCCAGCAGTTACCTTACCTTACTTTCTAGACAGGGCGGTGGCACTGAAGCTTTCTTT. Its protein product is CASSYLTLLSRQGGGTEAFF.